A single sample is the source of the 14 T cell receptor beta chains below, sequenced in a study of shared clonotypes between healthy human individuals. Libraries were prepared by immunoSEQ multiplex PCR; TCRdb keeps only in-frame clonotypes and omits some of them. The data show 950,000 to 1,100,000 clones, 60% to 80% seen once. The sequencing input was memory CD4+ T cells sorted from blood. Described subset: CD45RA-negative fraction. The receptor set was obtained from a man in his late teens or twenties in good health.

This chain uses TRBV6-1 with TRBJ1-4; D is perhaps TRBD1 (6 bases). Germline V gene sequence: CDR1 MNHNS, CDR2 SASEGT. V was trimmed by 5 bases and J by 8 bases, leaving 15 bases between them. The CDR3 covers 14 residues. CDR3 amino acids: CASSRRDTLEKLFF. CDR3 DNA sequence: TGTGCCAGCAGTAGACGGGACACATTGGAAAAACTGTTTTTT.

This chain links TRBV2 with TRBJ2-5, with 9 bases that match TRBD1. CDR1 is SNHLY, CDR2 FYNNEI, per germline. The trim removed 6 bases at V and 5 bases at J, leaving 4 bases unmatched. The CDR3 has 13 amino acids. The CDR3 sequence is CASRRGTGETQYF. The CDR3 DNA follows: TGTGCCAGCAGGAGAGGGACAGGGGAGACCCAGTACTTC. The full variable domain, with the rest looked up from reference TRBV2 and TRBJ2-5, is EPEVTQTPSHQVTQMGQEVILRCVPISNHLYFYWYRQILGQKVEFLVSFYNNEISEKSEIFDDQFSVERPDGSNFTLKIRSTKLEDSAMYFCASRRGTGETQYFGPGTRLLVL.

In nucleotides, the CDR3 is TGCGCCAGCAGCTTATACAGGGTAGAGGACAGTGAGCAGTTCTTC. Translation gives CASSLYRVEDSEQFF. The V and J genes are TRBV5-1 and TRBJ2-1, with TRBD1 as a possible D gene (6 bases). The CDR3 runs to 15 residues. Deletions cut 2 bases from V and 9 bases from J, with 18 bases between. Germline CDR1 SGHRS, CDR2 YFSETQ.

This chain uses TRBV7-8 with TRBJ2-7; 11 bases line up with TRBD2. This CDR3 is 15 amino acids long. The germline CDR1 and CDR2 sequences are SGHVS and FQNEAQ. V was pared by 3 bases and J by 2 bases, with 3 bases of the junction left unmatched. The CDR3, as DNA: TGTGCCAGCAGCTTGACTAGCGGGATCACCTACGAGCAGTACTTC. Translation gives CASSLTSGITYEQYF.

V usage is TRBV19 and J usage is TRBJ2-7, with TRBD1 identical over 10 bases. The CDR3 consists of 16 residues. The trim removed 1 base at V and 3 bases at J, leaving 6 bases unmatched. The V gene's germline CDR1 is LNHDA and CDR2 SQIVND (reference sequence). CDR3 coding DNA: TGTGCCAGTAGTATAGGGAAGGGACAGGGGAACTACGAGCAGTACTTC. This sequence encodes CASSIGKGQGNYEQYF.

V is TRBV2 and J is TRBJ2-3; D is unclear. V gave up 7 bases and J gave up 2 bases, with 13 bases separating them. Germline V gene data show CDR1 as SNHLY and CDR2 as FYNNEI. This CDR3 spans 14 amino acids. The CDR3 is CASTPLAPTDTQYF. The CDR3 DNA reads as TGTGCCAGCACCCCCTTAGCCCCCACAGATACGCAGTATTTT.

As regards this clone: Other DNA sequences within the sample encode an identical CDR3. The chain joins TRBV2 to TRBJ2-2, with 9 nucleotides matching TRBD1. J was trimmed by 3 bases and V by 5 bases; bases with no gene match: 1. CDR1 SNHLY and CDR2 FYNNEI come from the germline V gene. There are 14 residues in the CDR3. Written as DNA, the CDR3 is TGTGCCAGCAGTTACAGGGGGCACACCGGGGAGCTGTTTTTT. Its protein product is CASSYRGHTGELFF.

This clone was picked up one time. V usage is TRBV20-1 and J usage is TRBJ2-1, with TRBD1 identical over 7 bases. The V segment lost 6 bases and the J segment 10 bases; nucleotides outside the gene matches: 6. The CDR3 totals 11 residues. The germline CDR1 and CDR2 sequences are DFQATT and SNEGSKA (reference sequence). As DNA, the CDR3 is TGCAGTGCCCAAGGGGGCAGGGAGCAGTTCTTC. Residues: CSAQGGREQFF.

The chain has TRBV10-3 and TRBJ1-5, with D perhaps matching TRBD1 (6 bases). Germline-derived CDR1 and CDR2 are ENHRY and SYGVKD. This CDR3 contains 15 residues. V was pared by 11 bases and J by 0 bases, with 17 bases between. The CDR3 bases are TGTGCCTCTTCCGGGACACAGAATAGCAATCAGCCCCAGCATTTT. Its translation is CASSGTQNSNQPQHF.

The V gene is TRBV6-5, the J gene TRBJ1-5; D is unresolved. The germline V gene encodes CDR1 MNHEY and CDR2 SVGAGI. CDR3 length equals 14 residues. V was pared by 7 bases and J by 0 bases, with 10 bases between. CDR3 residues: CASTGPYSNQPQHF. DNA for the CDR3: TGTGCCAGCACAGGTCCTTATAGCAATCAGCCCCAGCATTTT.

The chain carries TRBV9 and TRBJ2-5; 10 positions match TRBD1. Germline V gives CDR1 SGDLS, CDR2 YYNGEE. The CDR3 spans 15 residues. J was trimmed by 6 bases and V by 4 bases; bases with no gene match: 9. As DNA, the CDR3 is TGTGCCAGCAGCTTCGGACAGGGGGATCTAAAGACCCAGTACTTC. Translation: CASSFGQGDLKTQYF.

The J gene is TRBJ2-7, the V gene TRBV9; TRBD2 matches at 7 bases. The CDR3 sequence is 15 residues long. The junction had 10 bases not matched to a gene; V was cut back by 4 bases and J by 3 bases. CDR1 SGDLS and CDR2 YYNGEE come from the germline V gene. CDR3 DNA: TGTGCCAGCAGCCCAGGTAGTGGCGGGAGCTACGAGCAGTACTTC. Amino acid sequence: CASSPGSGGSYEQYF.

The chain combines TRBV2 with TRBJ2-5, with a tentative D call TRBD2 (5 bases). This CDR3 region has 12 residues. CDR1 is SNHLY, CDR2 FYNNEI, per germline. V lost 7 bases to trimming and J lost 10 bases, with 16 bases between them. CDR3 DNA: TGTGCCAGCAACAGCGACCTGAGGGACCAGTACTTC. Translation: CASNSDLRDQYF.

The table lists this clone with a few counts. The chain employs TRBV6-5 and TRBJ1-1; D gene uncertain. There are 13 residues in the CDR3. CDR1 is MNHEY and CDR2 is SVGAGI in the germline V gene. The ends were cut back, 3 bases at V and 0 bases at J, with 5 bases in the middle. The CDR3 DNA is TGTGCCAGCAGTTATAAGGTGAACACTGAAGCTTTCTTT. Its protein product is CASSYKVNTEAFF.